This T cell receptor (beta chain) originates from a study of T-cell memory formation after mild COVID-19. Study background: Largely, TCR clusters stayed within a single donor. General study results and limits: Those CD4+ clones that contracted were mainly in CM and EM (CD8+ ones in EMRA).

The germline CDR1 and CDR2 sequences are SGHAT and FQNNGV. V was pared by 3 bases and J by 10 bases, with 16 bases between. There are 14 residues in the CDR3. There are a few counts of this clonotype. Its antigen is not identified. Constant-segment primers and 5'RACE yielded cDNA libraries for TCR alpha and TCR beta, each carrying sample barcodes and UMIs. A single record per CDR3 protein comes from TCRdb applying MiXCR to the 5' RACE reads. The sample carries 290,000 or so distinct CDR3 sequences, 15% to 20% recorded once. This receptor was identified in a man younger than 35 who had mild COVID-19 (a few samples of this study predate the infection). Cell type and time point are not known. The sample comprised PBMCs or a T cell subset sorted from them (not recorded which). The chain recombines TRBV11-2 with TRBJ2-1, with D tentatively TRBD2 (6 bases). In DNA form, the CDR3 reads TGTGCCAGCAGCTTTGGGGGGTCAGCTCGGGAGCAGTTCTTC. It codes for CASSFGGSAREQFF.